This T cell receptor (beta chain) came from a study of T cell clonality in common variable immunodeficiency. The study's findings and limits: Links between repertoire features and CVID complications were heterogeneity-limited. CVID subjects had higher TCRbeta clonality than healthy controls, most marked in about a third.

The CDR3 spans 13 residues. Germline V gives CDR1 ENHRY, CDR2 SYGVKD. V lost 6 bases and J 1 base, leaving 8 bases between the germline ends. Most patients and controls had Caucasian heritage. Equal genomic DNA amounts from CVID and control samples were sequenced. The method was immunoSEQ multiplex PCR; TCRdb's version includes in-frame clones alone and lacks a portion of them. This sample has about 47,000 clones, each found more than once. In its sample, this clone was seen many times. The target antigen is unknown. The observed sequence ends 3 residues before the CDR3 terminus, with the missing tail filled in from the germline J gene.

Sequenced sample: peripheral blood mononuclear cells. This sequence originates from a person aged 18 to 75 in good health. The V gene is TRBV10-3, the J gene TRBJ2-3; D is undetermined. This chain's CDR3 is CAIRPSGTDTQYF. CDR3 bases read: TGTGCCATCAGACCTTCAGGCACAGATACG.